This T cell receptor beta chain came from a study of blood T cell repertoires in COVID-19. Study context: Material from acute and convalescent COVID-19 was sourced from the United States, Italy and Spain. From T cells, B-cell-depleted T cells, or PBMCs came the material, which was cDNA or gDNA.

As processed by the authors: Reference gene primers were amplified, and this amplification served to estimate nucleated cell counts. Clones were sequenced by immunoSEQ multiplex PCR, and TCRdb holds only the in-frame ones, with some missing. That table is the source of V, J and clone size, and D and trimming were worked out from the DNA. Of fewer than 250,000 clones in the sample, roughly 81% were seen once. The sample comprised peripheral blood. The sequence was obtained from a man in his fifties or sixties with acute or convalescent COVID-19.

CDR3 bases: TGCGCCAGCAGCTTGAATCGGCTAGCGGGGCGTATTTACGAGCAGTACTTC. It codes for CASSLNRLAGRIYEQYF. J is TRBJ2-7 and V is TRBV5-1, with 9 bases matching TRBD2. V dropped 1 base and J dropped 4; count of bases not matched to a gene: 12. The CDR3 loop spans 17 amino acids. Germline V CDR1 and CDR2: SGHRS, YFSETQ.